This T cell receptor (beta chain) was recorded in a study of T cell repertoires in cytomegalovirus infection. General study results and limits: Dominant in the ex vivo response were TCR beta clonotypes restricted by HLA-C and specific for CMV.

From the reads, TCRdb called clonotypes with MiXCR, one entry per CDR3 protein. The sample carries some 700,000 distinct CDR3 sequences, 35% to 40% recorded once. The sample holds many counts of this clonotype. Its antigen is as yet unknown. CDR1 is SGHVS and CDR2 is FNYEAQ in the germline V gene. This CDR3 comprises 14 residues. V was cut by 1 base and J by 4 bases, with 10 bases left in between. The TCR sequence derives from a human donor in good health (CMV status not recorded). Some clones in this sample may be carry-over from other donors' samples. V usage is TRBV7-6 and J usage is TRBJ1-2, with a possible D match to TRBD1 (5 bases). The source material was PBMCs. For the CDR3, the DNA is TGTGCCAGCAGCTTAGGGGGGGGTACCTATGGCTACACCTTC. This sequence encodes CASSLGGGTYGYTF. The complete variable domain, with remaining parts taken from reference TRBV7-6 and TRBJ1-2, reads GAGVSQSPRYKVTKRGQDVALRCDPISGHVSLYWYRQALGQGPEFLTYFNYEAQQDKSGLPNDRFSAERPEGSISTLTIQRTEQRDSAMYRCASSLGGGTYGYTFGSGTRLTVV.